This passage covers 14 T cell receptor beta chains from one sample sequenced in a study of vaccination and CD4 T cells after COVID-19 (dated by TCRdb to between 2021 and 2024). The library was produced with PCR. Sequencing took place on an Illumina iSeq 100. TCR sequencing of DNA from cultured CD4+ T cells used the Oncomine TCR Beta short-read assay at the Johns Hopkins FTIC core. TCRdb reprocessed the public reads (quality trimming at Q25 with fastp, clone calling with MiXCR) and kept in-frame beta chains. CDR3 protein sequences are deduplicated, and each keeps its most common genes and DNA. The sample data list around 18,000 distinct CDR3 sequences, and approximately 53% of these were observed just once. 7.2% of the sample comes from the top ten. Taken with the paper, the label for treatment or condition translates to: roughly ten-day PBMC culture with coronavirus spike peptide pools or control peptides (ViraFEST assay).

No antigen has been identified for these receptors. This specimen was CD4+ T cells from blood, cultured in vitro, taken before SARS-CoV-2 vaccination. Receptors originate from a human donor who had recovered from COVID-19.

The J gene is TRBJ1-3, the V gene TRBV28, with 9 nucleotides matching TRBD1. V lost 7 bases and J lost 0; bases outside the gene matches: 4. This CDR3 has 15 residues. Germline V lookup: CDR1 MDHEN, CDR2 SYDVKM. CDR3 nucleotides: TGTGCCAGCAACCGGGACAGGGCCTCTGGAAACACCATATATTTT. Protein: CASNRDRASGNTIYF.

This clonotype was picked up a small number of times. The chain carries TRBV2 and TRBJ2-3; 9 bases are shared with TRBD1. CDR1 is SNHLY and CDR2 is FYNNEI in the germline V gene. V dropped 7 bases and J dropped 0; count of bases not matched to a gene: 2. This CDR3 is built from 14 residues. The DNA for the CDR3 is TGTGCCAGCAAACAGGGGGCGAGCACAGATACGCAGTATTTT. Translated, it gives CASKQGASTDTQYF.

The V gene is TRBV5-4, the J gene TRBJ2-7; D call uncertain. V was cut by 0 bases and J by 3 bases, with 7 bases left in between. This CDR3 has 13 amino acids. CDR1 is SGHNT and CDR2 is YYREEE in the germline V gene (reference sequence). CDR3 protein: CASSLDGYYEQYF. The CDR3 DNA sequence: TGTGCCAGCAGCTTGGACGGTTACTACGAGCAGTACTTC.

The CDR3 nucleotides read TGTGCCAGCAGTACCGCGGCAGCGGGGAAAGAGACCCAGTACTTC. Protein: CASSTAAAGKETQYF. This chain joins TRBV2 and TRBJ2-5; TRBD2 agrees at 7 bases. This CDR3 has 15 amino acids. Germline CDR1 is SNHLY and CDR2 is FYNNEI. With 5 bases clipped from V and 3 bases from J, the junction kept 9 bases outside the gene matches.

The chain has TRBV28 and TRBJ2-7; D is ambiguous. Trimming took 4 bases from V and 2 from J, leaving 15 bases between them. This CDR3 has 15 residues. CDR1 MDHEN and CDR2 SYDVKM come from the germline V gene. The DNA for the CDR3 is TGTGCCAGCAGTTCTCCGTCGGACGGCGCCTACGAGCAGTACTTC. Its protein product is CASSSPSDGAYEQYF.

The chain recombines TRBV20-1 with TRBJ1-2, with D hard to call. Trimming took 1 base from V and 2 from J, leaving 5 bases between them. This CDR3 contains 12 residues. CDR1 and CDR2 from the germline V gene are DFQATT and SNEGSKA (reference sequence). In DNA form, the CDR3 reads TGCAGTGCTAGAGCCGGCAACTATGGCTACACCTTC. Its protein is CSARAGNYGYTF.

This clonotype appeared a few times. The chain employs TRBV20-1 and TRBJ2-1; D gene uncertain. V was trimmed by 4 bases and J by 7 bases, leaving 11 bases between them. Germline loops: CDR1 DFQATT, CDR2 SNEGSKA (reference sequence). This CDR3 comprises 12 residues. The CDR3 bases are TGCAGTGCTATAGACACTACTAATGAGCAGTTCTTC. It translates to CSAIDTTNEQFF.

The chain combines TRBV20-1 with TRBJ1-2; 7 nucleotides match TRBD1. This CDR3 contains 15 residues. Unmatched junction bases numbered 6, after V lost 0 bases and J lost 2 bases. Per germline, CDR1 DFQATT and CDR2 SNEGSKA (reference sequence). The DNA for the CDR3 is TGCAGTGCTAGAGAAACTTCGGGACAGAACTATGGCTACACCTTC. Its protein product is CSARETSGQNYGYTF.

A few counts support this clonotype. CDR3 protein: CASSLGQGNYGYTF. The CDR3 nucleotides are TGTGCCAGCAGCTTAGGACAGGGTAACTATGGCTACACCTTC. The chain recombines TRBV7-9 with TRBJ1-2, with 7 bases fitting TRBD1. Germline CDR1 reads SEHNR; CDR2 reads FQNEAQ (reference sequence). With 1 base clipped from V and 1 base from J, the junction kept 0 bases outside the gene matches. CDR3 length equals 14 residues.

This clonotype has a handful of counts. The CDR3 protein is CASRREGDDTQYF. The CDR3 DNA reads as TGTGCCAGCCGGCGGGAGGGGGATGATACGCAGTATTTT. This chain connects TRBV11-3 to TRBJ2-3; 9 positions match TRBD2. The V segment lost 8 bases and the J segment 6 bases; nucleotides outside the gene matches: 6. Germline V lookup: CDR1 SGHNT, CDR2 YENEEA. The CDR3 runs to 13 residues.

This chain joins TRBV2 and TRBJ2-1; perhaps TRBD1 as D (6 bases). CDR3 length equals 12 residues. V lost 5 bases to trimming and J lost 13 bases, with 15 bases between them. Germline V gene lookup returns CDR1 SNHLY and CDR2 FYNNEI. CDR3 loop: CASSRDIGEQFF. CDR3 nucleotides: TGTGCCAGCAGTCGGGACATCGGCGAACAGTTCTTC.

Only a few counts were recorded for this clonotype. CDR3 sequence (DNA): TGTGCCAGTAGGGCAGGGGTCACAGATACGCAGTATTTT. Its translation is CASRAGVTDTQYF. J is TRBJ2-3 and V is TRBV19, with D tentatively TRBD1 (6 bases). CDR1 LNHDA and CDR2 SQIVND come from the germline V gene (reference sequence). The germline V and J ends were trimmed by 6 bases and 2 bases, with 9 bases remaining between them. This CDR3 comprises 13 residues.

J is TRBJ1-1 and V is TRBV2; no clear D gene. Germline V gene sequence: CDR1 SNHLY, CDR2 FYNNEI. V lost 3 bases and J 0 bases, leaving 5 bases between the germline ends. This CDR3 has 13 amino acids. In DNA form, the CDR3 reads TGTGCCAGCAGTGACGGGGTGAACACTGAAGCTTTCTTT. This gives the protein CASSDGVNTEAFF. Combining the CDR3 with reference TRBV2 and TRBJ1-1 gives the whole variable domain EPEVTQTPSHQVTQMGQEVILRCVPISNHLYFYWYRQILGQKVEFLVSFYNNEISEKSEIFDDQFSVERPDGSNFTLKIRSTKLEDSAMYFCASSDGVNTEAFFGQGTRLTVV.

This clonotype showed up just a few times. The chain is built from TRBV15 and TRBJ2-7; no clear D. V gave up 0 bases and J gave up 6 bases, with 9 bases separating them. Germline CDR1 is LNHNV and CDR2 is YYDKDF (reference sequence). This CDR3 has 13 residues. The CDR3 DNA is TGTGCCACCAGCAGAGAGGCGTGGTTCGAGCAGTACTTC. Amino acids: CATSREAWFEQYF.